A single sample gave rise to the 19 T cell receptor beta chains below, sequenced in a study of OX40 agonist ivuxolimab in advanced cancers. Here immunoSEQ multiplex PCR was the method, and the copy in TCRdb shows in-frame clones only, minus some. The table shows roughly 12,000 clones, with 65% to 80% occurring only once. The sequencing used CD4+ or CD8+ T cells sorted from blood, collected in a trial of the OX40 agonist ivuxolimab. The receptors derive from an adult with an advanced solid tumor such as melanoma, head and neck, liver or kidney cancer.

The chain recombines TRBV2 with TRBJ1-5; D is ambiguous. The ends were cut back, 2 bases at V and 0 bases at J, with 8 bases in the middle. This CDR3 contains 15 residues. Looked up from germline, CDR1 is SNHLY and CDR2 is FYNNEI. The CDR3 spells CASSETPNSNQPQHF. The CDR3 DNA sequence: TGTGCCAGCAGTGAAACCCCGAATAGCAATCAGCCCCAGCATTTT.

This clone was detected only once. V and J are TRBV28 and TRBJ2-5, with a tentative D call TRBD1 (7 bases). Trimming pared 5 bases from V and 5 bases from J, leaving 15 bases between. CDR3 size: 14 residues. Germline CDR1 MDHEN, CDR2 SYDVKM. The CDR3 reads CASSTGQAGETQYF. The CDR3 DNA reads TGTGCCAGCAGTACCGGACAGGCGGGGGAGACCCAGTACTTC.

This chain links TRBV28 with TRBJ2-1; 11 bases are shared with TRBD2. The V gene end was trimmed by 3 bases and the J gene end by 9 bases; junction bases not matched to a gene: 10. This CDR3 is 16 amino acids long. Germline CDR1 is MDHEN and CDR2 is SYDVKM. The CDR3 nucleotides are TGTGCCAGCAGTTTCGAGACTAGCGGGGCTCGGGTTGAGCAGTTCTTC. This encodes CASSFETSGARVEQFF.

The V and J genes are TRBV19 and TRBJ1-2; D gene uncertain. V was clipped by 3 bases and J by 4 bases, with 18 bases between them. Germline V gives CDR1 LNHDA, CDR2 SQIVND (reference sequence). CDR3 length: 16 amino acids. CDR3 sequence reads: CASSISFDGGSYGYTF. In nucleotides, the CDR3 is TGTGCCAGTAGTATTTCGTTTGACGGAGGGAGCTATGGCTACACCTTC.

The chain carries TRBV4-1 and TRBJ2-7; 8 bases match TRBD2. The CDR3 extends over 15 amino acids. The V segment lost 0 bases and the J segment 4 bases; nucleotides outside the gene matches: 5. CDR1 and CDR2 (germline): MGHRA, YSYEKL. DNA of the CDR3: TGCGCCAGCAGCCAAGAACGGGGGGGCGGATACGAGCAGTACTTC. Amino acids: CASSQERGGGYEQYF.

J is TRBJ2-3 and V is TRBV28, with 9 bases that match TRBD2. Germline trimming cut 3 bases from V and 2 bases from J; bases unmatched to any gene: 12. This CDR3 comprises 18 residues. Looked up from germline, CDR1 is MDHEN and CDR2 is SYDVKM. The CDR3 here is CASSFPALAGADTDTQYF. CDR3 sequence (DNA): TGTGCCAGCAGTTTCCCCGCCTTAGCGGGAGCGGACACAGATACGCAGTATTTT. The variable domain in full, with the rest retrieved from reference TRBV28 and TRBJ2-3, is DVKVTQSSRYLVKRTGEKVFLECVQDMDHENMFWYRQDPGLGLRLIYFSYDVKMKEKGDIPEGYSVSREKKERFSLILESASTNQTSMYLCASSFPALAGADTDTQYFGPGTRLTVL.

The chain is built from TRBV14 and TRBJ2-3; TRBD1 might be the D (6 bases). The CDR3 consists of 15 residues. Germline CDR1 reads SGHDN; CDR2 reads FVKESK. Trimming left V 0 bases short and J 6 bases short, with 13 bases between. DNA of the CDR3: TGTGCCAGCAGCCAAGATATGGGGGCCGATGATACGCAGTATTTT. Translating gives CASSQDMGADDTQYF.

V and J are TRBV4-2 and TRBJ2-3, with D possibly matching TRBD1 (5 bases). The CDR3 runs to 16 residues. Per germline, CDR1 LGHNA and CDR2 YNFKEQ. The V gene lost 1 base and the J gene lost 1 base, with 12 bases spanning the gap. The CDR3 sequence is CASSQVTTARTDTQYF. CDR3 in DNA: TGTGCCAGCAGCCAAGTCACGACAGCCCGCACAGATACGCAGTATTTT.

CDR3 in DNA: TGTGCCACCAGCAGCTACGACAGGGGCAGGAACACCGGGGAGCTGTTTTTT. This codes for CATSSYDRGRNTGELFF. The chain carries TRBV15 and TRBJ2-2, with TRBD1 matching 8 bases. The J segment lost 1 base and the V segment lost 3 bases, leaving 7 bases of the junction unmatched. Germline CDR1 reads LNHNV; CDR2 reads YYDKDF (reference sequence). This CDR3 has 17 residues.

J is TRBJ1-2 and V is TRBV29-1; 7 positions match TRBD1. V was clipped by 1 base and J by 0 bases; unmatched bases: 2. CDR1 is SQVTM and CDR2 is ANQGSEA in the germline V gene. This CDR3 comprises 14 residues. CDR3 region: CSVEGQGANYGYTF. For the CDR3, the DNA is TGCAGCGTTGAAGGGCAGGGGGCTAACTATGGCTACACCTTC. The whole variable domain, filled in from reference TRBV29-1 and TRBJ1-2, reads SAVISQKPSRDICQRGTSLTIQCQVDSQVTMMFWYRQQPGQSLTLIATANQGSEATYESGFVIDKFPISRPNLTFSTLTVSNMSPEDSSIYLCSVEGQGANYGYTFGSGTRLTVV.

The chain combines TRBV6-5 with TRBJ2-5, with 7 bases matching TRBD1. The CDR3 loop spans 16 amino acids. V shed 0 bases, J shed 4 bases, and the junction held 8 bases outside the gene matches. Germline V gives CDR1 MNHEY, CDR2 SVGAGI. The CDR3 sequence is CASSYSEGASRETQYF. The CDR3 bases are TGTGCCAGCAGTTACTCTGAGGGGGCTAGTAGAGAGACCCAGTACTTC.

The chain recombines TRBV18 with TRBJ2-2; D gene unclear. Trimming took 2 bases from V and 6 from J, leaving 1 base between them. Per germline, CDR1 KGHSH and CDR2 LQKENI. The CDR3 spans 11 residues. CDR3 sequence reads: CASSPAGELFF. CDR3 nucleotides: TGTGCCAGCTCACCAGCCGGGGAGCTGTTTTTT.

The J gene is TRBJ2-7, the V gene TRBV4-3, with 7 bases that match TRBD1. The CDR3 sequence is 17 residues long. Germline V gene data show CDR1 as LGHNA and CDR2 as YSLEER. J gave up 4 bases and V 2 bases, and 14 bases lay outside the gene matches. CDR3 bases: TGCGCCAGCAGCCAACCCAAGGGTCCGGGACAGATTTACGAGCAGTACTTC. Its translation: CASSQPKGPGQIYEQYF.

The chain combines TRBV7-9 with TRBJ1-5, with D perhaps TRBD1 (6 bases). Germline CDR1 SEHNR, CDR2 FQNEAQ (reference sequence). V was pared by 10 bases and J by 5 bases, with 12 bases between. This CDR3 is 12 amino acids long. In nucleotides, the CDR3 is TGTGCCACAGGACAGACAGATCAGCCCCAGCATTTT. Its translation is CATGQTDQPQHF.

This chain joins TRBV4-2 and TRBJ2-7; 7 bases fit TRBD2. The CDR3 consists of 15 residues. The V gene end was trimmed by 1 base and the J gene end by 2 bases; junction bases not matched to a gene: 5. Looked up from germline, CDR1 is LGHNA and CDR2 is YNFKEQ. For the CDR3, the DNA is TGTGCCAGCAGCCAAGTGACTAGCTCAACCTACGAGCAGTACTTC. Its translation is CASSQVTSSTYEQYF.

The V gene is TRBV4-1, the J gene TRBJ2-3; TRBD2 matches at 10 bases. J lost 3 bases, V lost 2 bases, and 11 bases had no gene match. Germline values: CDR1 MGHRA, CDR2 YSYEKL. The CDR3 is 18 amino acids. CDR3 nucleotides: TGCGCCAGCAGCCAAACAATGAGCGGGGGGGCCGTAACAGATACGCAGTATTTT. The encoded protein is CASSQTMSGGAVTDTQYF.

J is TRBJ2-7 and V is TRBV6-6; no clear D. The CDR3 runs to 15 residues. V dropped 8 bases and J dropped 2 bases, with 19 bases sitting between them. CDR1 is MNHNY, CDR2 SVGAGI, per germline (reference sequence). CDR3 loop: CASFQTGGLPYEQYF. For the CDR3, the DNA is TGTGCCAGCTTCCAAACCGGCGGCCTTCCCTACGAGCAGTACTTC.

The chain joins TRBV30 to TRBJ1-1; D gene uncertain. Looked up from germline, CDR1 is GTSNPN and CDR2 is SVGIG (reference sequence). The CDR3 totals 12 residues. Trimming removed 2 bases at V and 2 bases at J, with 6 bases between. The CDR3 nucleotides are TGTGCCTGGAGTATGGCTAACACTGAAGCTTTCTTT. This encodes CAWSMANTEAFF.

The chain is built from TRBV7-9 and TRBJ2-2; D gene unclear. Per germline, CDR1 SEHNR and CDR2 FQNEAQ (reference sequence). The germline V and J ends were trimmed by 5 bases and 4 bases, with 11 bases remaining between them. The CDR3 is 14 residues long. The CDR3, as DNA: TGTGCCAGCAGCCCTACAGTTTCCACCGGGGAGCTGTTTTTT. Its translation is CASSPTVSTGELFF. The complete variable domain, with remaining parts taken from reference TRBV7-9 and TRBJ2-2, reads DTGVSQNPRHKITKRGQNVTFRCDPISEHNRLYWYRQTLGQGPEFLTYFQNEAQLEKSRLLSDRFSAERPKGSFSTLEIQRTEQGDSAMYLCASSPTVSTGELFFGEGSRLTVL.